This is a list of T cell receptor beta chains from one sample in a study of blood T cell repertoires in COVID-19. TCRdb's table, derived via immunoSEQ multiplex PCR, lists solely in-frame clones and lacks some. There are about 210,000 clones in the sample; approximately 84% occur only once, and 6% to 8.5% lies in the top ten. The sequencing sample was made of peripheral blood. Every receptor here comes from a woman between 45 and 60 years old with active or convalescent COVID-19. The CDR3 runs from the conserved cysteine through the conserved F or W. The D gene is left open where the match is weak. Rows give clone size only sometimes, using once, few, many, or a class for an expanded clone.

TRBV6-2/TRBV6-3	-	-	TRBJ2-1	TGTGCCAGCAGCCCCGCGGGGAAGGGGGGGACTCCACTCAATAATGAGCAGTTCTTC	CASSPAGKGGTPLNNEQFF
TRBV28	-	-	TRBJ2-5	TGTGCCAGCAGTTCGCAACCGATACCTAGAGCGGTCCAAGAGACCCAGTACTTC	CASSSQPIPRAVQETQYF
TRBV6-1	once	TRBD2	TRBJ2-2	TGTGCCAGCAGTGAGGGACTAGCGGTCGCCGGGGAGCTGTTTTTT	CASSEGLAVAGELFF
TRBV27	few	-	TRBJ2-2	TGTGCCAGCAGCGCTCGGGCTAGCAGGAACACCGGGGAGCTGTTTTTT	CASSARASRNTGELFF
TRBV23-1	-	-	TRBJ2-6	TGCGCCAGCGGCGGCTGGAAATACTCTGGGGCCAACGTCCTGACTTTC	CASGGWKYSGANVLTF
TRBV7-2	-	-	TRBJ1-2	TGTGCCAGCAGCTTAGGTCCAGGCTCAAACTATGGCTACACCTTC	CASSLGPGSNYGYTF
TRBV5-5	-	-	TRBJ1-4	TGTGCCAGCAGCTTTGGGCAAATTGTGGCTAATGAAAAACTGTTTTTT	CASSFGQIVANEKLFF
TRBV5-4	-	TRBD2	TRBJ2-3	TGTGCCAGCAGCTTGGATCCTAGCGGGAGCGATACGCAGTATTTT	CASSLDPSGSDTQYF
TRBV27	-	TRBD2	TRBJ2-5	TGTGCCAGCGGACTAGCGGGATGGGAGACCCAGTACTTC	CASGLAGWETQYF
TRBV5-4	-	TRBD2	TRBJ2-1	TGTGCCAGCAGCGGGCCGTGGACTAGCGGCTACAATGAGCAGTTCTTC	CASSGPWTSGYNEQFF
TRBV10-3	-	TRBD1	TRBJ1-3	TGTGCCATCAGTGAGACGACAGGGGCCACCTCTGGAAACACCATATATTTT	CAISETTGATSGNTIYF
TRBV28	-	-	TRBJ1-3	TGTGCCAGCAGTTTAGTGAGCTCTGGAAACACCATATATTTT	CASSLVSSGNTIYF
TRBV13	few	-	TRBJ2-3	TGTGCCAGCAGCTTAAACCCTCCCCCGGTAGATACGCAGTATTTT	CASSLNPPPVDTQYF
TRBV10-3	-	-	TRBJ1-2	TGTGCCATCAGTGCAGCCGGGATCGATGGCTACACCTTC	CAISAAGIDGYTF
TRBV19	-	TRBD2	TRBJ2-1	TGTGCCAGTAGTTCCGGGACTAGCGGGGCTTCCTACAATGAGCAGTTCTTC	CASSSGTSGASYNEQFF
TRBV2	-	-	TRBJ1-4	TGTGCCAGCAGTGTTAGGGGTTCCAATGAAAAACTGTTTTTT	CASSVRGSNEKLFF
TRBV27	-	-	TRBJ2-1	TGTGCCAGCAGTCTTCTTGTTTCCTACAATGAGCAGTTCTTC	CASSLLVSYNEQFF
TRBV27	-	-	TRBJ1-3	TGTGCCAGCAGGGGTCAGGGCTTCTCTGGAAACACCATATATTTT	CASRGQGFSGNTIYF
TRBV27	-	-	TRBJ2-7	TGTGCCAGCACCCCAATCGACAAGCCCTACGAGCAGTACTTC	CASTPIDKPYEQYF
TRBV5-3	-	TRBD1	TRBJ1-4	TGTGCCAGAAGAGGGGGCATGAGTGAAAAACTGTTTTTT	CARRGGMSEKLFF
TRBV5-5	medium-sized	-	TRBJ1-2	TGTGCCAGCAGCTCACCGGGACACAGTAACTATGGCTACACCTTC	CASSSPGHSNYGYTF
TRBV3-1/TRBV3-2	-	-	TRBJ2-5	TGTGCCAGCAGCCAGGTATCTTGGGGGGTACTCGAGGGCGAGACCCAGTACTTC	CASSQVSWGVLEGETQYF
TRBV30	-	-	TRBJ2-7	TGTGCCTTCTCGACGGGATTCTACGAGCAGTACTTC	CAFSTGFYEQYF
TRBV19	few	TRBD1	TRBJ1-1	TGTGCCAGTAGGCCCGGGACAGAAAGTGAAGCTTTCTTT	CASRPGTESEAFF
TRBV5-4	-	TRBD1	TRBJ2-7	TGTGCCAGCAGGGATCCCGGGACAGGGGCCGACGAGCAGTACTTC	CASRDPGTGADEQYF